A single T cell receptor beta chain is shown here with its context. Its antigen target is currently unknown. The input lacks base qualities; no much larger clone sits a single base away. Other DNA sequences in this specimen translate into the identical CDR3. The data are from a study of shared clonotypes between healthy human individuals (dated by TCRdb to 2018 to 2020). In terms of the full investigation: A couple of women and a few men aged 18 to 49 years were included in the cohort. Per donor, three plates each were used for CD4 naive and CD4 memory, two for CD8 naive, and one for CD8 memory. Per donor, leukapheresis produced somewhere between about 0.85 and 9.5 billion PBMCs. Libraries were prepared and TCR repertoires were sequenced by different laboratories using diverse techniques, in order to increase sequencing depth and limit assay-specific biases. The study deeply sequenced blood TCR repertoires of 5 or 6 healthy adults to estimate repertoire size and the extent of clonotype sharing between individuals.

Cut back by 2 bases and 4 bases, the V and J ends lie 15 bases apart. The CDR3 runs 15 residues from the cysteine to the phenylalanine. CDR3 DNA only is kept here, 45 bases in frame from base 1. CDR1 and CDR2 (MDHEN, SYDVKM) derive from the germline V gene. Donors were healthy HIV-negative adults with no recently reported acute infections or vaccinations. Every donor was a Caucasian adult living in Nashville, Tennessee, USA. CD4+ T cells were enriched through magnetic negative selection, after which naive cells were positively selected on CD45RA and the remaining negative fraction served as the memory subset. After blood collection by leukapheresis, PBMCs were isolated using Ficoll-Histopaque density gradient centrifugation and then cryopreserved in the vapor phase of liquid nitrogen. Analytical flow cytometry was used to check the purity and quantity of each magnetically sorted T cell population. Genomic DNA was isolated from every sorted fraction and measured by UV absorbance on a Nanodrop 2000c.

Using the deep immunoSEQ assay, TCR CDR3 regions were amplified from genomic DNA by multiplex PCR. For each cell subset, the extracted genomic DNA was distributed evenly across all wells of several immunoSEQ 96-well plates, and each plate served as one replicate. For sorted subsets, 200 ng of genomic DNA, equivalent to 30,000 or so T cell genomes, went into each replicate PCR. The purified libraries were quantified using a Qubit 3.0 fluorometer, sized with a Bioanalyzer 2100, and then quantified again using the KAPA Library Quantification kit. Each immunoSEQ 96-well plate was sequenced on its own single-read 150-cycle Illumina NextSeq 550 flow cell. For the original study's pipeline: The immunoSEQ output contained only junctional sequences without quality scores, so filtering could not match that applied to full-length reads. Sequences were annotated with PyIR, a Python wrapper for IgBLAST v1.9, using IMGT germline references to assign V/J genes and CDR3. Reads were removed for weak V/J assignments (E-value above 1e-6), missing CDR3, stop codons, out-of-frame junctions, or ambiguous translated residues. V3J clonotypes were defined as sequences sharing an identical inferred V gene, J gene, and CDR3 amino acid sequence. Percentage overlap between repertoires was calculated by dividing the number of shared unique clonotypes by the size of the smaller repertoire. Repertoire richness was assessed with RTK rarefaction, the Chao1 estimator, and Recon v2.1 estimates of unobserved clonotypes. Generation probabilities for all TCRbeta clonotypes obtained by the gDNA method from a handful of donors were computed using OLGA. TCRdb retrieved this table from immuneACCESS and kept in-frame rearrangements only. Not all clones are present; in checked studies, unresolved V genes account for under half, and no reason is known for the remainder. V and J calls plus clone size are reproduced from that table; the DNA served to infer D and trimming. The table for this sample lists some 1,100,000 clones; more than 75% of them were counted only once. Roughly 0.56% of the sample is held by the ten biggest clonotypes.

Findings and caveats that apply to the study as a whole: Compared with non-shared clonotypes, the clonotypes found in all four sorted-subset donors had higher generation probabilities. Naive subsets generally had larger estimated clonotype richness than memory subsets did. Sharing across four donors was observed for around 4.8% of naive CD4, over 3% of naive CD8, 2% to 2.5% of memory CD4, and about 0.39% of memory CD8 clonotypes. The genetic and exposure-history diversity represented was limited by the small number of donors. Incomplete sequencing was indicated by rarefaction of sorted-subset datasets, despite the large sequencing depth. Based on pairwise subsampling, the degree of clonotype sharing among donors was expected to be affected by sequencing depth. Sampling was restricted to blood, and TCR repertoires in tissue are likely to differ from TCR repertoires in blood.

The clonotype was recovered from a man younger than 35 in good health. Some clones in this sample may be carry-over from other donors' samples. What was sequenced was memory CD4+ T cells from PBMCs. Sample cell subset or site, as interpreted from the label and publication: CD45RA-negative fraction. The chain couples TRBV28 to TRBJ2-7; the D segment could be TRBD1, given 6 matching bases. The DNA is TGTGCCAGCAGTTTACCGGGACAAGGGGCATACGAGCAGTACTTC. This encodes CASSLPGQGAYEQYF.